This T cell receptor (beta chain) was sequenced for a study of vaccination and CD4 T cells after COVID-19. Whole-study context: The convalescent group had six males, four females, seven Caucasians, two Asians, one multiracial.

Cultured CD4+ T-cell DNA underwent Oncomine TCR Beta short-read sequencing. Each CDR3 protein is one row after TCRdb ran MiXCR on the PCR reads. The data hold around 10,000 distinct CDR3 sequences, with roughly two fifths observed a single time. Treatment reported: approximately nine-day PBMC culture with coronavirus spike peptide pools or control peptides (ViraFEST assay). Only a few counts were recorded for this clonotype. Its antigen remains unidentified. Germline loops: CDR1 SNHLY, CDR2 FYNNEI. Trimming at V came to 6 bases and at J to 5 bases, leaving 14 bases not matched to a gene. This CDR3 contains 16 residues.

This TCR derives from a human donor who had recovered from COVID-19. The chain carries TRBV2 and TRBJ2-3; 7 nucleotides line up with TRBD2. Sample: CD4+ T cells from blood, cultured in vitro. The CDR3 DNA follows: TGTGCCAGCAGACCCACAACTGGCGGGGGAGGAGATACGCAGTATTTT. Residues: CASRPTTGGGGDTQYF. The full variable domain, completed using reference TRBV2 and TRBJ2-3, is EPEVTQTPSHQVTQMGQEVILRCVPISNHLYFYWYRQILGQKVEFLVSFYNNEISEKSEIFDDQFSVERPDGSNFTLKIRSTKLEDSAMYFCASRPTTGGGGDTQYFGPGTRLTVL.